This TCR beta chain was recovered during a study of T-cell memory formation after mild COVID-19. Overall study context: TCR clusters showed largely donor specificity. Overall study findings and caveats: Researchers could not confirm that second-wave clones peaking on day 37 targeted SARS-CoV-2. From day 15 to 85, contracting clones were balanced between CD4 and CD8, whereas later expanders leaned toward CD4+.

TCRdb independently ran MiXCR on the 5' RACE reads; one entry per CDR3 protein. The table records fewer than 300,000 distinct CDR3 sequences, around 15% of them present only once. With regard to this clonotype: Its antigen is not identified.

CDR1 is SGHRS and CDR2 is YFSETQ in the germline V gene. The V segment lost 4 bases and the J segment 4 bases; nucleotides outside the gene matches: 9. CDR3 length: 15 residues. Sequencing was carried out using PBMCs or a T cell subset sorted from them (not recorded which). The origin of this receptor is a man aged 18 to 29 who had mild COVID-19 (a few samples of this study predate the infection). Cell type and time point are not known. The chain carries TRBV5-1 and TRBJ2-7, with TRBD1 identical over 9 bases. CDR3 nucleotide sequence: TGCGCCAGCAGCAGAGGGGGACAGGGAGGGTACGAGCAGTACGTC. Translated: CASSRGGQGGYEQYV.